This is a list of T cell receptor beta chains from one sample in a study of T cells in Graves' hyperthyroidism and ophthalmopathy. Each CDR3 protein is one row after TCRdb ran MiXCR on the multiplex PCR reads. The sample includes a few hundred thousand distinct CDR3 sequences, more than 15% of them seen just once. The sequenced sample was blood. Every receptor here comes from a woman under 30 with Graves' hyperthyroidism. The CDR3 runs from the conserved cysteine through the conserved F or W. The D gene is left open where the match is weak. Clone size is shown for a subset of rows, as once, few, many or a class of expanded clone.

>TRBJ2-4|few|TRBV5-1|-
CASSLDASREQYF
TGCGCCAGCAGCTTGGACGCTAGCCGCGAACAGTACTTC
>TRBJ1-1|few|TRBV20-1|TRBD1
CSARAGTGGTEAFF
TGCAGTGCTAGAGCCGGGACAGGGGGCACTGAAGCTTTCTTT
>TRBJ2-1|many|TRBV29-1|TRBD1
CSALDWDRVDEQFF
TGCAGCGCGTTAGATTGGGACAGGGTCGATGAGCAGTTCTTC
>TRBJ1-5|-|TRBV7-9|-
CASSFDNQPQHF
TGTGCCAGCAGCTTCGATAATCAGCCCCAGCATTTT
>TRBJ1-1|-|TRBV9|TRBD1
CASSVGQGWSTEASF
TGTGCCAGCAGCGTAGGACAGGGTTGGAGCACTGAAGCTTCCTTT
>TRBJ2-5|many|TRBV11-2|TRBD2
CASSPPSSGQETQYF
TGTGCCAGCAGCCCTCCAAGTAGCGGGCAAGAGACCCAGTACTTC
>TRBJ1-5|many|TRBV6-1|-
CASSEVGLSNQPQHF
TGTGCCAGCAGTGAAGTTGGTCTTAGCAATCAGCCCCAGCATTTT
>TRBJ2-1|-|TRBV6-1|-
CASSFRGGGAEQFF
TGTGCCAGCAGTTTCCGGGGCGGCGGGGCAGAGCAGTTCTTC
>TRBJ2-1|many|TRBV28|TRBD2
CASSYSGGRSYNEQFF
TGTGCCAGCAGTTATAGCGGGGGCCGCTCCTACAATGAGCAGTTCTTC
>TRBJ1-3|many|TRBV3-1|TRBD1
CASSQTTGSNTIYF
TGTGCCAGCAGCCAAACGACAGGGAGTAACACCATATATTTT
>TRBJ2-1|few|TRBV19|TRBD2
CASSAGSGGLLDEQFF
TGTGCCAGTAGTGCCGGAAGCGGGGGGCTTTTGGATGAGCAGTTCTTC
>TRBJ1-6|few|TRBV6-1|-
CASRGAFSYNSPLHF
TGTGCCAGCAGAGGGGCCTTCTCCTATAATTCACCCCTCCACTTT
>TRBJ1-2|many|TRBV7-9|-
CASSPGLKYGYTF
TGTGCCAGCAGCCCCGGACTGAAGTATGGCTACACCTTC
>TRBJ2-7|many|TRBV12-3/TRBV12-4|-
CASSQQGTSSYEQYF
TGTGCCAGCAGCCAACAGGGTACGAGCTCCTACGAGCAGTACTTC
>TRBJ1-3|many|TRBV6-2/TRBV6-3|-
CASSYGTSGNTIYF
TGTGCCAGCAGTTACGGGACCTCTGGAAACACCATATATTTT
>TRBJ2-1|many|TRBV11-3|TRBD2
CASRVAGGPLEQFF
TGTGCCAGCAGAGTAGCGGGAGGGCCTCTTGAGCAGTTCTTC
>TRBJ1-1|-|TRBV29-1|TRBD1
CSVEGQGDTEAFF
TGCAGCGTTGAAGGACAGGGCGACACTGAAGCTTTCTTT
>TRBJ2-1|few|TRBV24-1|TRBD2
CATSDPRTSGRAGTGSYNEQSF
TGTGCCACCAGTGACCCCCGGACTAGCGGGAGGGCCGGAACGGGGTCCTACAATGAGCAGTCCTTC
>TRBJ2-2|many|TRBV20-1|-
CSARAGANTGELFF
TGCAGTGCTAGGGCGGGGGCCAACACCGGGGAGCTGTTTTTT
>TRBJ1-4|few|TRBV5-1|-
CASSFLQGKELFF
TGCGCCAGCAGCTTTCTACAGGGAAAGGAACTGTTTTTT
>TRBJ1-2|many|TRBV5-1|-
CASSPVVGTESYGYTF
TGCGCCAGCAGCCCCGTCGTAGGGACGGAGAGTTATGGCTACACCTTC
>TRBJ2-2|few|TRBV20-1|TRBD1
CSAPRTGSPYTGELFF
TGCAGTGCCCCTAGGACAGGGAGCCCCTACACCGGGGAGCTGTTTTTT
>TRBJ1-1|many|TRBV12-3/TRBV12-4|-
CASSSTGPGAFF
TGTGCCAGCAGTTCGACAGGCCCTGGAGCTTTCTTT
>TRBJ1-1|many|TRBV27|TRBD1
CASSSLTGSTEAFF
TGTGCCAGCAGTAGTTTGACAGGGAGCACTGAAGCTTTCTTT
>TRBJ2-1|many|TRBV20-1|TRBD2
CSARPLAGGQSTQFF
TGCAGTGCTAGACCTCTAGCGGGGGGGCAATCCACGCAGTTCTTC
>TRBJ1-5|few|TRBV5-8|-
CASSATGTNQPQHF
TGTGCCAGCAGCGCAACCGGGACAAATCAGCCCCAGCATTTT
>TRBJ1-6|many|TRBV2|-
CASSEPVSPLHF
TGTGCCAGCAGTGAGCCAGTTTCACCCCTCCACTTT
>TRBJ1-2|many|TRBV28|-
CASTYGAAYGYTF
TGTGCCAGCACCTACGGGGCGGCCTATGGCTACACCTTC
>TRBJ2-5|once|TRBV2|-
CASSELGETQYF
TGTGCCAGCAGCGAACTGGGGGAGACCCAGTACTTC
>TRBJ2-3|many|TRBV6-2/TRBV6-3|-
CASARRIGGDTQYF
TGTGCCAGCGCGAGAAGGATCGGTGGGGATACGCAGTATTTT
>TRBJ1-2|few|TRBV4-1|-
CASSHDDYGYTF
TGCGCCAGCAGCCATGATGACTATGGCTACACCTTC
>TRBJ1-3|few|TRBV5-1|-
CASSLDAGTGNTIYF
TGCGCCAGCAGCTTGGATGCAGGGACTGGAAACACCATATATTTT
>TRBJ1-2|many|TRBV7-6|-
CASSLDEGGYSGYGYTF
TGTGCCAGCAGCTTGGACGAGGGGGGGTACTCTGGCTATGGCTACACCTTC
>TRBJ1-2|-|TRBV19|TRBD1
CASSQGAVGYTF
TGTGCCAGTAGCCAGGGGGCGGTTGGCTACACCTTC
>TRBJ2-5|many|TRBV7-9|TRBD2
CASSLGLARETQYF
TGTGCCAGCAGCTTAGGACTAGCCAGGGAGACCCAGTACTTC
>TRBJ2-7|many|TRBV12-3/TRBV12-4|TRBD2
CASSTRVGGSYEQYF
TGTGCCAGCAGTACCCGCGTGGGGGGGTCCTACGAGCAGTACTTC
>TRBJ1-2|few|TRBV7-2|-
CASSTGANYGCTF
TGTGCCAGCAGCACCGGGGCTAACTATGGCTGCACCTTC